The clone carrying this T cell receptor (beta chain) turned up a few times. Its antigen is currently unknown. Sample barcodes and UMIs were carried by the TCR alpha and TCR beta cDNA libraries that 5'RACE generated with constant-segment primers. TCRdb re-called the 5' RACE reads with MiXCR, one entry per CDR3 protein. The sample yields about 62,000 distinct CDR3 sequences, 9% to 9.5% seen once. The data derive from a study of T-cell memory formation after mild COVID-19. The CDR3 is 14 residues long. Trimming removed 4 bases at V and 2 bases at J, with 12 bases between. Germline V gene data show CDR1 as SQVTM and CDR2 as ANQGSEA. Findings of the study overall: CD8+ contracting clones occupied EMRA, while CD4+ ones occupied mainly CM and EM. Within pre-infection memory, some responding clones were found, suggesting cross-reactive memory joined. Later expanders leaned CD4+, whereas day 15 to 85 contracting clones were balanced CD4/CD8.

The receptor was derived from a man aged 18 to 29 who had mild COVID-19 (a few samples of this study predate the infection). Cell type and time point are not known. J is TRBJ1-5 and V is TRBV29-1, with a weak D call TRBD1 (5 bases). Sequencing used PBMCs or a T cell subset sorted from them (not recorded which). The DNA for the CDR3 is TGCAGCGTTGTGTCGGGGCCGGGCAATCAGCCCCAGCATTTT. It yields the protein CSVVSGPGNQPQHF.